These 28 T cell receptor beta chains came from one sample sequenced in a study of Ad26.COV2.S vaccination and SARS-CoV-2 variants. Specified treatment: 15 to 20 received Ad26.COV2.S at low or high dose, single or two shots; roughly 5 received placebo; per-sample allocation not given. Each sample was drawn 63 days after the first injection (of vaccine or placebo). Sequencing was performed with immunoSEQ multiplex PCR; in TCRdb, only in-frame clones are kept and a portion is missing. In the table there are 440,000 or so clones, about nine tenths of which are singletons. Sequencing was performed on peripheral blood, taken in a trial of Ad26.COV2.S vaccine versus placebo. The receptors were gathered from a person aged 18-65 years who received the Ad26.COV2.S COVID-19 vaccine or a placebo.

V gene TRBV6-2 or TRBV6-3 combines with J gene TRBJ1-2, with 11 positions matching TRBD1. V shed 5 bases and J 6 bases; nucleotides not matched to a gene: 14. Germline CDR1 and CDR2: MNHEY and SVGEGT. The CDR3 length is 17 residues. The CDR3 loop is CASSLRTGGRGNDGYTF. The CDR3 DNA is TGTGCCAGCAGTCTGCGGACAGGGGGCAGAGGGAATGATGGCTACACCTTC.

The gene calls are TRBV19 and TRBJ1-2; D gene unclear. V was trimmed by 1 base and J by 10 bases, leaving 7 bases between them. Per germline, CDR1 LNHDA and CDR2 SQIVND (reference sequence). The CDR3 sequence is 11 residues long. CDR3 coding DNA: TGTGCCAGTAGTATAGGGGCCGACTACACCTTC. It codes for CASSIGADYTF. Combining the CDR3 with reference TRBV19 and TRBJ1-2 gives the whole variable domain DGGITQSPKYLFRKEGQNVTLSCEQNLNHDAMYWYRQDPGQGLRLIYYSQIVNDFQKGDIAEGYSVSREKKESFPLTVTSAQKNPTAFYLCASSIGADYTFGSGTRLTVV.

The rearrangement uses TRBV5-5 and TRBJ2-5; 9 positions agree with TRBD2. This CDR3 has 17 residues. Losses at the gene ends were 2 bases for V and 7 bases for J; bases not matched to a gene: 15. Per the germline V gene, CDR1 is SGHKS and CDR2 is YYEKEE (reference sequence). The CDR3 loop is CASSFSAGGTLSGTQYF. The CDR3 region has the DNA TGTGCCAGCAGCTTTTCTGCGGGGGGGACCCTGAGTGGGACCCAGTACTTC. The entire variable domain, with the rest obtained from reference TRBV5-5 and TRBJ2-5, is as follows: DAGVTQSPTHLIKTRGQQVTLRCSPISGHKSVSWYQQVLGQGPQFIFQYYEKEERGRGNFPDRFSARQFPNYSSELNVNALLLGDSALYLCASSFSAGGTLSGTQYFGPGTRLLVL.

This rearrangement joins TRBV21-1 to TRBJ2-7; the table's TRBD1 call for D was not verified on the DNA. TRBV21-1 is a pseudogene. The CDR3 sequence is 14 residues long. The CDR3 spells CASSKDRAGYEQYF. DNA for the CDR3: TGTGCCAGCAGCAAGGACAGGGCGGGCTACGAGCAGTACTTC.

The table lists this clone with a count of one. The chain couples TRBV9 to TRBJ2-2; TRBD1 or TRBD2 may be the D gene (5 bases each). The germline V and J ends were trimmed by 3 bases and 4 bases, with 10 bases remaining between them. Germline CDR1 SGDLS, CDR2 YYNGEE. The CDR3 runs 14 residues. The CDR3 spells CASSEGSPTGELFF. The DNA of the CDR3 is TGTGCCAGCAGCGAGGGGAGCCCCACCGGGGAGCTGTTTTTT. The full variable domain, in which reference TRBV9 and TRBJ2-2 provide the parts outside the CDR3, is DSGVTQTPKHLITATGQRVTLRCSPRSGDLSVYWYQQSLDQGLQFLIQYYNGEERAKGNILERFSAQQFPDLHSELNLSSLELGDSALYFCASSEGSPTGELFFGEGSRLTVL.

This sequence joins TRBV5-8 and TRBJ1-2; TRBD1 aligns across 7 bases. This CDR3 has 14 amino acids. J gave up 7 bases and V 4 bases, and 10 bases lay outside the gene matches. Germline CDR1 is SGHTS and CDR2 is YDEGEE. The CDR3 nucleotides are TGTGCCAGCAGCCATGGGGCAGGGGGGTCTGGCTACACCTTC. Translation gives CASSHGAGGSGYTF.

J is TRBJ2-7 and V is TRBV15; D may be TRBD2 (5 bases). CDR3 length: 20 residues. The germline V gene has CDR1 LNHNV and CDR2 YYDKDF (reference sequence). The germline V and J ends were trimmed by 1 base and 2 bases, with 27 bases remaining between them. The CDR3 nucleotides read TGTGCCACCAGCAGAGTCCCTAATTTCGCGTTGGGAGTGTCCACCTACGAGCAGTACTTC. Protein product: CATSRVPNFALGVSTYEQYF.

The rearrangement joins TRBV3-1 (or the pseudogene TRBV3-2) to TRBJ2-7, with D possibly being TRBD1 (6 bases). Germline CDR1 is LGHDT and CDR2 is YNNKEL (reference sequence). The CDR3 runs 13 residues. The V end lost 4 bases, the J end lost 3 bases, and 10 bases lay between the germline ends. CDR3 amino acids: CASSPGQLYEQYF. CDR3 nucleotide sequence: TGTGCCAGCAGCCCCGGACAGCTCTACGAGCAGTACTTC.

The chain couples TRBV9 to TRBJ2-1, with no clear D. This CDR3 is 13 amino acids long. The V gene lost 3 bases and the J gene lost 4 bases, with 8 bases spanning the gap. Germline V gives CDR1 SGDLS, CDR2 YYNGEE. CDR3 in amino acids: CASSALPYNEQFF. DNA for the CDR3: TGTGCCAGCAGCGCACTGCCGTACAATGAGCAGTTCTTC.

V usage is TRBV2 and J usage is TRBJ2-2, with 8 positions matching TRBD1. Trimming removed 5 bases from V and 7 bases from J; junction bases left unmatched: 6. CDR1 SNHLY and CDR2 FYNNEI come from the germline V gene. The CDR3 consists of 14 residues. CDR3 sequence: CASSRRQGNGELFF. In nucleotides, the CDR3 is TGTGCCAGCAGTCGAAGACAGGGGAACGGGGAGCTGTTTTTT.

This chain connects TRBV11-2 to TRBJ1-2, with D perhaps matching TRBD1 (5 bases). Germline V gives CDR1 SGHAT, CDR2 FQNNGV. Trimming pared 1 base from V and 6 bases from J, leaving 9 bases between. The CDR3 has 13 amino acids. The CDR3 region has the DNA TGTGCCAGCAGCTTAGGACAGAAACATGGCTACACCTTC. Protein sequence: CASSLGQKHGYTF.

The genes are TRBV4-2 and TRBJ2-1, with 8 bases identical to TRBD2. From germline, CDR1 is LGHNA and CDR2 YNFKEQ. Trimming removed 0 bases from V and 7 bases from J; junction bases left unmatched: 5. The CDR3 is made up of 15 amino acids. The CDR3 bases are TGTGCCAGCAGCCAAGAGGCGGGAGGTTCAAATGAGCAGTTCTTC. Amino acid sequence: CASSQEAGGSNEQFF.

This sequence joins TRBV7-9 and TRBJ1-4; perhaps TRBD1 as D (6 bases). The CDR3 spans 14 residues. Germline V gene sequence: CDR1 SEHNR, CDR2 FQNEAQ (reference sequence). Trimming cost V 5 bases and J 4 bases, with 11 bases left between them. CDR3: CASSTGTLNEKLFF. In DNA, the CDR3 is TGTGCCAGCAGCACAGGGACCCTTAATGAAAAACTGTTTTTT.

J is TRBJ1-1 and V is TRBV18; 11 nucleotides match TRBD1. CDR3 size: 15 residues. The ends lost 3 bases at V and 5 bases at J; junction bases unmatched: 5. Per the germline V gene, CDR1 is KGHSH and CDR2 is LQKENI. The CDR3 DNA sequence: TGTGCCAGCTCACCTACGGGACAGGGGGGAACTGAAGCTTTCTTT. This encodes CASSPTGQGGTEAFF.

This chain joins TRBV7-6 and TRBJ2-7; possibly TRBD1 for D (6 bases). V lost 2 bases and J 1 base, leaving 18 bases between the germline ends. CDR3 length equals 17 residues. Germline V CDR1 and CDR2: SGHVS, FNYEAQ. CDR3 in amino acids: CASSLRPGQSISYEQYF. The CDR3 nucleotides read TGTGCCAGCAGCTTAAGGCCTGGACAGTCGATTTCCTACGAGCAGTACTTC.

This clone came up a few times. V gene TRBV11-2 combines with J gene TRBJ2-7; D gene ambiguous. The CDR3 spans 14 residues. Trimming took 5 bases from V and 0 from J, leaving 11 bases between them. Germline values: CDR1 SGHAT, CDR2 FQNNGV. The CDR3 sequence is CASSTHLSSYEQYF. The CDR3 bases are TGTGCCAGCAGCACACACCTAAGCTCCTACGAGCAGTACTTC.

The sample holds one count of this clone. The gene calls are TRBV9 and TRBJ1-1; 7 nucleotides agree with TRBD1. V trimming: 0 bases; J trimming: 4 bases; junction bases outside the gene matches: 0. Looked up from germline, CDR1 is SGDLS and CDR2 is YYNGEE. There are 13 residues in the CDR3. The CDR3: CASSVGDSTEAFF. In DNA, the CDR3 is TGTGCCAGCAGCGTAGGGGACAGCACTGAAGCTTTCTTT.

The chain recombines TRBV11-3 with TRBJ2-1; TRBD2 agrees at 14 bases. After removal of 9 bases from V and 5 bases from J, the junction contained 3 bases not matched to a gene. In germline, CDR1 is SGHNT, CDR2 YENEEA. The CDR3 is 14 amino acids. This CDR3 reads CARPGLAGDNEQFF. The CDR3 DNA follows: TGTGCCAGACCGGGACTAGCGGGAGACAATGAGCAGTTCTTC.

The rearrangement joins TRBV5-8 to TRBJ2-7; D perhaps matches TRBD1 (6 bases). Germline V lookup: CDR1 SGHTS, CDR2 YDEGEE. V was pared by 4 bases and J by 8 bases, with 22 bases between. The CDR3 has 15 amino acids. DNA of the CDR3: TGTGCCAGCAGCCTCCGAACCGGGACAACCCATCAGCAGTACTTC. Translated, it gives CASSLRTGTTHQQYF.

V usage is TRBV11-2 and J usage is TRBJ2-5; TRBD1 matches 11 bases. CDR1 is SGHAT and CDR2 is FQNNGV in the germline V gene. The V gene end was trimmed by 0 bases and the J gene end by 6 bases; junction bases not matched to a gene: 6. The CDR3 length is 16 residues. As DNA, the CDR3 is TGTGCCAGCAGCTTAGATCGGGACAGGGGGAGACAGACCCAGTACTTC. It specifies CASSLDRDRGRQTQYF. Variable domain in full (rest from reference TRBV11-2 and TRBJ2-5): EAGVAQSPRYKIIEKRQSVAFWCNPISGHATLYWYQQILGQGPKLLIQFQNNGVVDDSQLPKDRFSAERLKGVDSTLKIQPAKLEDSAVYLCASSLDRDRGRQTQYFGPGTRLLVL.

The chain recombines TRBV6-5 with TRBJ1-2, with a tentative D call TRBD1 (6 bases). The CDR3 is 14 amino acids. Germline CDR1 and CDR2: MNHEY and SVGAGI. V was trimmed by 4 bases and J by 8 bases, leaving 17 bases between them. CDR3 DNA: TGTGCCAGCAGTTTCACAGGGTCCCCCAGGGGCTACACCTTC. Translation gives CASSFTGSPRGYTF.

This rearrangement joins TRBV19 to TRBJ2-3; a possible D gene is TRBD1 (5 bases). The germline gives CDR1 LNHDA, CDR2 SQIVND (reference sequence). The CDR3 sequence is 14 residues long. The V end lost 5 bases, the J end lost 1 base, and 10 bases lay between the germline ends. The CDR3 sequence is CASSQGSGTDTQYF. The CDR3 DNA sequence: TGTGCCAGTAGTCAGGGTTCTGGCACAGATACGCAGTATTTT.

The CDR3 protein is CASSRHGLAGASRETQYF. The CDR3 DNA is TGTGCCAGCAGCCGCCACGGACTAGCGGGAGCGTCGAGGGAGACCCAGTACTTC. The V gene is TRBV7-9, the J gene TRBJ2-5; TRBD2 matches 13 bases. Germline lookup yields CDR1 SEHNR and CDR2 FQNEAQ (reference sequence). V dropped 5 bases and J dropped 5; count of bases not matched to a gene: 14. The CDR3 contains 18 residues.

The chain employs TRBV10-3 and TRBJ1-2; 10 nucleotides line up with TRBD1. The junction had 13 bases not matched to a gene; V was cut back by 6 bases and J by 6 bases. CDR3 length: 16 residues. Germline V lookup: CDR1 ENHRY, CDR2 SYGVKD. The DNA for the CDR3 is TGTGCCATCAGGGGCCTAAAAGGACAGGGGGGAGATGGCTACACCTTC. Protein product: CAIRGLKGQGGDGYTF.

V is TRBV3-1 (or the pseudogene TRBV3-2) and J is TRBJ1-2; D is undetermined. From germline, CDR1 is LGHDT and CDR2 YNNKEL (reference sequence). The CDR3 extends over 12 amino acids. V was shortened by 1 base and J by 9 bases, with 9 bases between the two germline ends. CDR3 protein: CASSQVGPSYTF. CDR3 bases: TGTGCCAGCAGCCAAGTTGGTCCCAGCTACACCTTC.

CDR3 bases: TGTGCCAGCTCAATGATTGGCAGAACCGCGAGCACTGAAGCTTTCTTT. Translation gives CASSMIGRTASTEAFF. The chain employs TRBV18 and TRBJ1-1; D remains ambiguous. Trimming shortened V by 5 bases and J by 4 bases, and 20 bases separated the two germline ends. The CDR3 is 16 amino acids. Germline V gene sequence: CDR1 KGHSH, CDR2 LQKENI.

This clone turned up a few times. The chain combines TRBV18 with TRBJ2-7; 7 nucleotides match TRBD1. Per germline, CDR1 KGHSH and CDR2 LQKENI. V lost 3 bases to trimming and J lost 4 bases; unmatched junction nucleotides: 3. The CDR3 consists of 13 residues. The CDR3 loop is CASSPATGYEQYF. CDR3 sequence (DNA): TGTGCCAGCTCACCCGCGACAGGGTACGAGCAGTACTTC. The full variable domain, its missing parts supplied by reference TRBV18 and TRBJ2-7, is NAGVMQNPRHLVRRRGQEARLRCSPMKGHSHVYWYRQLPEEGLKFMVYLQKENIIDESGMPKERFSAEFPKEGPSILRIQQVVRGDSAAYFCASSPATGYEQYFGPGTRLTVT.

This chain connects TRBV7-2 to TRBJ2-3, with 15 bases that match TRBD2. CDR3 size: 18 residues. From germline, CDR1 is SGHTA and CDR2 FQGNSA. J lost 0 bases, V lost 3 bases, and 4 bases had no gene match. The CDR3 DNA reads as TGTGCCAGCAGCTTTCCCGGGACTAGCGGGGGGAGCACAGATACGCAGTATTTT. Translating it yields CASSFPGTSGGSTDTQYF.